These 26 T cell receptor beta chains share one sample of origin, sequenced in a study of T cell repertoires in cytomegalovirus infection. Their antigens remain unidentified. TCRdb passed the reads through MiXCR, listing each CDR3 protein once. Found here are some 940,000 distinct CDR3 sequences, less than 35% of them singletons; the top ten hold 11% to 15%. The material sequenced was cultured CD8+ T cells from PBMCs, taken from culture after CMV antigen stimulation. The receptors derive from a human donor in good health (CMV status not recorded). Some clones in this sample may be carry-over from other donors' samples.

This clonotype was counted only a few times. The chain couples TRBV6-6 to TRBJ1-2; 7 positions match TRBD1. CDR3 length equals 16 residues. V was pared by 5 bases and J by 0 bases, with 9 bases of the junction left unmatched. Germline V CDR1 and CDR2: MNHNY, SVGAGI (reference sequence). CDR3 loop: CASSEAGTDANYGYTF. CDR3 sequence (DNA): TGTGCCAGCAGTGAGGCCGGGACAGACGCTAACTATGGCTACACCTTC.

This CDR3 reads CASRPRGTEAFF. The DNA for the CDR3 is TGTGCCAGCAGGCCCCGGGGTACTGAAGCTTTCTTT. The rearrangement uses TRBV6-5 and TRBJ1-1, with D unclear. Germline CDR1 reads MNHEY; CDR2 reads SVGAGI. Trimming removed 6 bases at V and 5 bases at J, with 10 bases between. The CDR3 is 12 residues long.

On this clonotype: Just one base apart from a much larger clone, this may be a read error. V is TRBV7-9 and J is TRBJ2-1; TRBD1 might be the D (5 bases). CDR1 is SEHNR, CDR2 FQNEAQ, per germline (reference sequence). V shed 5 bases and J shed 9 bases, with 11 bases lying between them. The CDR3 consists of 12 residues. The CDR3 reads CASSPWGIEQFF. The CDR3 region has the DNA TGTGCCAGCAGCCCGTGGGGCATTGAGCAGTTCTTC.

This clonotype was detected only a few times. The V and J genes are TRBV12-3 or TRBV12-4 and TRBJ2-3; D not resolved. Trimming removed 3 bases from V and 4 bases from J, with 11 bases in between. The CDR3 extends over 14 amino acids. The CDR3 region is CASSFNPTADTQYF. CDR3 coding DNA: TGTGCCAGCAGTTTTAATCCCACCGCAGATACGCAGTATTTT.

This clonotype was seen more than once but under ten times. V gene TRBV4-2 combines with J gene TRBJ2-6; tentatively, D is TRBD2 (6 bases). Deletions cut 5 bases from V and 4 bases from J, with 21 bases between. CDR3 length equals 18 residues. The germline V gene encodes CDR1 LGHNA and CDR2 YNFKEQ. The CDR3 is CASSIPRDAEAGANVLTF. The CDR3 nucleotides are TGTGCCAGCAGCATCCCGCGGGACGCCGAGGCAGGGGCCAACGTCCTGACTTTC.

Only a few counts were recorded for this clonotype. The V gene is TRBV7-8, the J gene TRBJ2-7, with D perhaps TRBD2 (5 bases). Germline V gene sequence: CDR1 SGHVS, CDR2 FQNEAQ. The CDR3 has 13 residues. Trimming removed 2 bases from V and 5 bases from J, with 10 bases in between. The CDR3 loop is CASSLNLADEQYF. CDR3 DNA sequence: TGTGCCAGCAGCTTAAACCTAGCAGACGAGCAGTACTTC.

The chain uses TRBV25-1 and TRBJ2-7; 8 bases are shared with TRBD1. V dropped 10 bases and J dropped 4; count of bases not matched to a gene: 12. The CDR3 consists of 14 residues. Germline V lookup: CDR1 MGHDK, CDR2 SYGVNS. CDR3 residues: CATSTTGEFYEQYF. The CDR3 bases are TGTGCCACCTCCACGACAGGGGAGTTTTACGAGCAGTACTTC.

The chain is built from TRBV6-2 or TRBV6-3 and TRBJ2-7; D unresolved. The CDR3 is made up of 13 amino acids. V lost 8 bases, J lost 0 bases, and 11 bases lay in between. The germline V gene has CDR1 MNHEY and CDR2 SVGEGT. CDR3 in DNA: TGTGCCAGCGTTTCCCGTGGCTCCTACGAGCAGTACGTC. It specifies CASVSRGSYEQYV.

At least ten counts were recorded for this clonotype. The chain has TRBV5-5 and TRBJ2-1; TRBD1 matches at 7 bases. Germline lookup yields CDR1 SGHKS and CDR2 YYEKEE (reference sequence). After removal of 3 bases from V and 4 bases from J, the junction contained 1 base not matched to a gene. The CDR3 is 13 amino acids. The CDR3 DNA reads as TGTGCCAGCAGCTGGGGACAGTACAATGAGCAGTTCTTC. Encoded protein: CASSWGQYNEQFF.

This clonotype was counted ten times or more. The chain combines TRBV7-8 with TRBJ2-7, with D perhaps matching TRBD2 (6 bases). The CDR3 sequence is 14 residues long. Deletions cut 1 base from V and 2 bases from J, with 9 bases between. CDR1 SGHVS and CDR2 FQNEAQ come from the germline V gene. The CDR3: CASSLGSGAYEQYV. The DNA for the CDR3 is TGTGCCAGCAGCTTAGGGTCGGGGGCCTACGAGCAGTACGTC.

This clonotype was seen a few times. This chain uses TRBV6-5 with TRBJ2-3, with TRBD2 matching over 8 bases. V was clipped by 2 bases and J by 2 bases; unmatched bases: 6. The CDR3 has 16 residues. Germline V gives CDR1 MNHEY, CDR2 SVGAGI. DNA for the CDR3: TGTGCCAGCAGTTACGGGAGCGGGGGAGACACAGATACGCAGTATTTT. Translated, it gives CASSYGSGGDTDTQYF.

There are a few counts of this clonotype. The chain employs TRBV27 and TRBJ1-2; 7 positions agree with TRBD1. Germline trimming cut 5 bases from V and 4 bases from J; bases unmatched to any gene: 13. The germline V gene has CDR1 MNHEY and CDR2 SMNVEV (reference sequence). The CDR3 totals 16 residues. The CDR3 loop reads CASSPSAGTELYGYTF. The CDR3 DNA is TGTGCCAGCAGTCCATCAGCCGGGACAGAGCTCTATGGCTACACCTTC.

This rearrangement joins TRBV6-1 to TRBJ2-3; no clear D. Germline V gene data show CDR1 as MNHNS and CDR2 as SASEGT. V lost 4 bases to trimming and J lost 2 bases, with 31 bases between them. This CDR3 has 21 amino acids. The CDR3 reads CASSALSYPSRLRSDTDTQYF. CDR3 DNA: TGTGCCAGCAGTGCCCTATCTTACCCTTCTAGGCTCCGGTCAGACACAGATACGCAGTATTTT.

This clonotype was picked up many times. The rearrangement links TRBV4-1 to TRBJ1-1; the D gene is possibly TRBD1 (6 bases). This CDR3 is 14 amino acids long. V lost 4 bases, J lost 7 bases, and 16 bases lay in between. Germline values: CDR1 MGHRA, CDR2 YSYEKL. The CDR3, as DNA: TGCGCCAGCAGCCCGTCGGTACAGGGAATTGAAGCTTTCTTT. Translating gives CASSPSVQGIEAFF.

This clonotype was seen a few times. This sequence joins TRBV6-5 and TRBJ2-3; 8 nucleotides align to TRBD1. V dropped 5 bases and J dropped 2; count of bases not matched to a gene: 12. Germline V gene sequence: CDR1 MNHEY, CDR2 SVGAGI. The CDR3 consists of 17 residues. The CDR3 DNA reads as TGTGCCAGCAGTAAGACAGGGGCCCTAACCCTCACAGATACGCAGTATTTT. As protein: CASSKTGALTLTDTQYF.

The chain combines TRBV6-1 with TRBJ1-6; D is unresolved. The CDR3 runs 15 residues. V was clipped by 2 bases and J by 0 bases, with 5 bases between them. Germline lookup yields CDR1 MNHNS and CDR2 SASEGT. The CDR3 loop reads CASSEWASYNSPLHF. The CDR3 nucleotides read TGTGCCAGCAGTGAATGGGCCTCCTATAATTCACCCCTCCACTTT.

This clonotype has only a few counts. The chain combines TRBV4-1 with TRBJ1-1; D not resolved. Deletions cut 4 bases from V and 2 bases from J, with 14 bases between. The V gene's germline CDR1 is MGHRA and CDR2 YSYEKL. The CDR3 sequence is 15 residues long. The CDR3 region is CASSRSGSGNTEAFF. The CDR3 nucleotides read TGCGCCAGCAGCCGAAGCGGGAGTGGAAACACTGAAGCTTTCTTT.

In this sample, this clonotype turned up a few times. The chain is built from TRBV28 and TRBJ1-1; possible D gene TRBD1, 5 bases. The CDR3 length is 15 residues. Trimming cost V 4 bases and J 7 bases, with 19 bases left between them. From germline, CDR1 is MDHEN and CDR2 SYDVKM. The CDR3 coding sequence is TGTGCCAGCAGTTCTCTTTATGCGGGGGTGTTTGAAGCTTTCTTT. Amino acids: CASSSLYAGVFEAFF.

CDR3 in DNA: TGTGCCAGCATCGGGGGTTACACTGAAGCTTTCTTT. Residues: CASIGGYTEAFF. The rearrangement links TRBV6-2 or TRBV6-3 to TRBJ1-1; weak D call: TRBD1 (5 bases). Per germline, CDR1 MNHEY and CDR2 SVGEGT. The CDR3 runs to 12 residues. V was shortened by 7 bases and J by 3 bases, with 9 bases between the two germline ends.

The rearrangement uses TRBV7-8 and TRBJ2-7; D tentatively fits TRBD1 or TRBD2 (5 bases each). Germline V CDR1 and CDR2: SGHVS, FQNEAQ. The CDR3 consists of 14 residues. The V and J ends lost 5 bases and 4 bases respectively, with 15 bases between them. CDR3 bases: TGTGCCAGCAGCGGGGCCGGGGCGGGTTACGAGCAGTACTTC. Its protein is CASSGAGAGYEQYF.

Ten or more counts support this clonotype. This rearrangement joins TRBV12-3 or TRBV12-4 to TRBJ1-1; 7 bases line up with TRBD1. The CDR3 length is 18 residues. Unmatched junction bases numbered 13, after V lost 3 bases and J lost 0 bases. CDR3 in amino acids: CASSFGTADPLMNTEAFF. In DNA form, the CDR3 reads TGTGCCAGCAGTTTTGGGACAGCAGACCCCCTAATGAACACTGAAGCTTTCTTT.

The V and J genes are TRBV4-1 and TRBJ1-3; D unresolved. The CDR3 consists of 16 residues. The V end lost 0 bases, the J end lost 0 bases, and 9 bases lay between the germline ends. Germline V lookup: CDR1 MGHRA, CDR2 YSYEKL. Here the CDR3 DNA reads TGCGCCAGCAGCCAAGATCCCGGACTCTCTGGAAACACCATATATTTT. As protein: CASSQDPGLSGNTIYF.

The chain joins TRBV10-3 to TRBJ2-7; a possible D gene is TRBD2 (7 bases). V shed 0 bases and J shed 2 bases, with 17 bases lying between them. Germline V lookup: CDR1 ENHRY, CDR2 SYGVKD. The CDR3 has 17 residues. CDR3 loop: CAISESSSGGRPYEQYV. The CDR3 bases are TGTGCCATCAGTGAGTCGTCTTCCGGGGGGCGCCCCTACGAGCAGTACGTC.

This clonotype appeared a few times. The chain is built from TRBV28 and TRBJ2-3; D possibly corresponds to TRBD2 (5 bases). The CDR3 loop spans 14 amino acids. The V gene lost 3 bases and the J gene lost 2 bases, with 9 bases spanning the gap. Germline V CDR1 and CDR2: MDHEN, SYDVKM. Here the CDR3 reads CASSFQEATDTQYF. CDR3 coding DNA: TGTGCCAGCAGTTTTCAGGAGGCCACAGATACGCAGTATTTT.

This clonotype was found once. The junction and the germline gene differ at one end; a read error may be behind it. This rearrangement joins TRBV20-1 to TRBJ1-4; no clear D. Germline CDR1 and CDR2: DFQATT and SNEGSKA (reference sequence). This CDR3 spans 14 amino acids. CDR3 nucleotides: TGCAGTACTAGAGATCTACTTATTAATGAAAAACTGTTTTTT. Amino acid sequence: CSTRDLLINEKLFF.

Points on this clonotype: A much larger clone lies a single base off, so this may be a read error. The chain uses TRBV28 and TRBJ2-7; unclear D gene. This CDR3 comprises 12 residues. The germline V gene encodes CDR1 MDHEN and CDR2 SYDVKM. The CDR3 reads CVTTKGLYDQYV. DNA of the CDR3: TGTGTGACCACAAAGGGTCTCTACGATCAGTACGTC.